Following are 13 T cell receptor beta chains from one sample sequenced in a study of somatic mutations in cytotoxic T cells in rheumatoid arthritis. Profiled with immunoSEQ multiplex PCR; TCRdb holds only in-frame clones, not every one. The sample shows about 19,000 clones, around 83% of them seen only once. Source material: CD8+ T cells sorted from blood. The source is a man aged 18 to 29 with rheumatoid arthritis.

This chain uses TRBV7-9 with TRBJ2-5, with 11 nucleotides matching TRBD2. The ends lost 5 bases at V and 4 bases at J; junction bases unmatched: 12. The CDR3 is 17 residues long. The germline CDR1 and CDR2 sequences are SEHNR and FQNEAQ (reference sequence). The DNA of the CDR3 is TGTGCCAGCAGCCCACCAAGAACTAGCGGGAGTGGAGAGACCCAGTACTTC. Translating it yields CASSPPRTSGSGETQYF.

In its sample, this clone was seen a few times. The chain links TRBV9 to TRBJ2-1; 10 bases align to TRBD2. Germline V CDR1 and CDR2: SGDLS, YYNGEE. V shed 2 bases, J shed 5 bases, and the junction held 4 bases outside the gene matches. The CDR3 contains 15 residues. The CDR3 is CASSVGTSAHNEQFF. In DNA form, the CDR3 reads TGTGCCAGCAGCGTTGGGACTAGCGCCCACAATGAGCAGTTCTTC.

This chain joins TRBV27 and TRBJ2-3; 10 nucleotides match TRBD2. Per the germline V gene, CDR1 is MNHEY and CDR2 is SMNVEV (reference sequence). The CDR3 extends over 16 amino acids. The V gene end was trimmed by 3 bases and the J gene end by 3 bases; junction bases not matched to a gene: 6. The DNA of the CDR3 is TGTGCCAGCAGTTTTCGTGTTAGCGGGGGGACAGATACGCAGTATTTT. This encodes CASSFRVSGGTDTQYF.

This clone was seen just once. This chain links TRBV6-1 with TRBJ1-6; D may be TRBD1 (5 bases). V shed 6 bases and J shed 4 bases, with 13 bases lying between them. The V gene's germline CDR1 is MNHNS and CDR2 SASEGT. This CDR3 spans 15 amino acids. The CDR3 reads CASSGGGGYNSPLHF. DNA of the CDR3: TGTGCCAGCAGCGGAGGCGGGGGGTATAATTCACCCCTCCACTTT.

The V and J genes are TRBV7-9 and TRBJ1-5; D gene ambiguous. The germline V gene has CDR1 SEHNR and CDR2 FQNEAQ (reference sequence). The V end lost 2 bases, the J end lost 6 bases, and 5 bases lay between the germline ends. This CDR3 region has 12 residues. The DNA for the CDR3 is TGTGCCAGCAGCTTACGCGGTCAGCCCCAGCATTTT. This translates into CASSLRGQPQHF.

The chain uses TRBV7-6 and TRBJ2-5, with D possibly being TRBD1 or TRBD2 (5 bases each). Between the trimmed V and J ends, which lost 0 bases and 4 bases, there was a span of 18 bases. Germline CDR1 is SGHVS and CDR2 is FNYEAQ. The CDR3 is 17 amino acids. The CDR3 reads CASSLAPPGTHGETQYF. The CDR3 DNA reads TGTGCCAGCAGCTTAGCACCCCCCGGGACCCACGGAGAGACCCAGTACTTC.

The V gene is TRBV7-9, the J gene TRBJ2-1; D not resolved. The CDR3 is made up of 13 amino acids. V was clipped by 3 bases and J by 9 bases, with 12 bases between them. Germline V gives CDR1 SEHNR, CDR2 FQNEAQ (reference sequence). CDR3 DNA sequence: TGTGCCAGCAGCTTTCAAGGTAATGGTGAGCAGTTCTTC. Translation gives CASSFQGNGEQFF.

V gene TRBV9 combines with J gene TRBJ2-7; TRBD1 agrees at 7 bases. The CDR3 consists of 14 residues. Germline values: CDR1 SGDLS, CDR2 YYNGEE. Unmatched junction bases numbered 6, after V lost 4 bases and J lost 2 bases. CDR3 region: CASSRDSETYEQYF. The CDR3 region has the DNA TGTGCCAGCAGCAGGGACAGTGAGACCTACGAGCAGTACTTC.

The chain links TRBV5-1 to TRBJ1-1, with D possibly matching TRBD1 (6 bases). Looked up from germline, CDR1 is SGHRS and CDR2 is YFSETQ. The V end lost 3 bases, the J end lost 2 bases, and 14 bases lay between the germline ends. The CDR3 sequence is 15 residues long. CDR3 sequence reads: CASSSQTGRNTEAFF. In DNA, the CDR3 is TGCGCCAGCAGCTCCCAGACAGGAAGAAACACTGAAGCTTTCTTT.

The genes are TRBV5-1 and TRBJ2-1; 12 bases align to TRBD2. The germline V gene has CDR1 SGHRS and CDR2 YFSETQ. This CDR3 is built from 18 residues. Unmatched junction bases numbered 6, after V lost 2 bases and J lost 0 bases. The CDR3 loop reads CASSFPTSGGPSYNEQFF. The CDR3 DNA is TGCGCCAGCAGCTTCCCGACTAGCGGGGGCCCCTCCTACAATGAGCAGTTCTTC.

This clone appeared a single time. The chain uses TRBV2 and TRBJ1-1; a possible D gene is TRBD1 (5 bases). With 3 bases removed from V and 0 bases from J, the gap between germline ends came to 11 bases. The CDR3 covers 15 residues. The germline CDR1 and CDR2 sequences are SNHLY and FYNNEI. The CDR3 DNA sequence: TGTGCCAGCAGTGAGCCTACAGGTATGAACACTGAAGCTTTCTTT. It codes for CASSEPTGMNTEAFF.

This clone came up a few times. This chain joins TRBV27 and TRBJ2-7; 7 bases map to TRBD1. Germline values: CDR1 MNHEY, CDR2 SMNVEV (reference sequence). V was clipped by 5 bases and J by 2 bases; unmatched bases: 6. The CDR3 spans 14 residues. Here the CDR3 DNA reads TGTGCCAGCAGTACGAGACAGGGCGCCTACGAGCAGTACTTC. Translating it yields CASSTRQGAYEQYF.

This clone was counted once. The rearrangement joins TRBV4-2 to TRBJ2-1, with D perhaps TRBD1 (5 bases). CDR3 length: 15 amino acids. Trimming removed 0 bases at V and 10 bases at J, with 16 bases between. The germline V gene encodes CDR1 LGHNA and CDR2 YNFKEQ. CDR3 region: CASSQEPRASREQFF. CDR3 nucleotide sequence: TGTGCCAGCAGCCAAGAACCCAGGGCCTCGAGGGAGCAGTTCTTC.